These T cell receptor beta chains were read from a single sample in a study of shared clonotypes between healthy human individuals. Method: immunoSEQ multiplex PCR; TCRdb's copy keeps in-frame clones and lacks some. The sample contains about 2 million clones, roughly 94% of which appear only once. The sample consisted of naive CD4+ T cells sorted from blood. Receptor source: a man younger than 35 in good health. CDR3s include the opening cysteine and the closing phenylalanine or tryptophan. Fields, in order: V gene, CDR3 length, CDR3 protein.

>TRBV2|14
CASSELRQGFGYTF
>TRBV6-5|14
CASSPGQGANEQYF
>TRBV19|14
CASSMGQGPYEQYF
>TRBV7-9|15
CASSQTRGATDTQYF
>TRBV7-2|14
CASSGRTGAIEQYF
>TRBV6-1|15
CASSEMGNSYNEQFF
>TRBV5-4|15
CASSPSGGLSYEQYF
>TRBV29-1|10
CSVEDNTIYF
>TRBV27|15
CASSLQDRATDTQYF
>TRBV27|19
CASSFTQSLLAAKRNEQFF
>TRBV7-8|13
CASSSVAGGELFF
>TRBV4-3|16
CASSQTGTGPYNEQFF
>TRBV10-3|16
CAISEGPQGFVEKLFF
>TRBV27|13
CASRRDKSEKLFF
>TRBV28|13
CASSPDRVRGYTF
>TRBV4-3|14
CASSQVWGYNEQFF
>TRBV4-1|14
CASSQDDPFLELFF
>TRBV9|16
CASSVATGGQKDGYTF
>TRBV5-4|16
CASSPKTSGANNEQFF
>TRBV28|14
CASRSGQGDTEAFF
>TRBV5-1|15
CASSSDRFSTDTQYF
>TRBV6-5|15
CASRYDRVLGTEAFF